This TCR beta chain was obtained from a study of regulatory T cells in long-lasting Graves disease. Library construction for TCR beta used iRepertoire HTBI primers and Arm-PCR of CDR3 regions. TCRdb called the multiplex PCR reads again in MiXCR, with one record for every CDR3 protein. This table holds some 560,000 distinct CDR3 sequences, approximately 16% found once. This clonotype was observed at least ten times. Time point specified: newly diagnosed GD, antithyroid drugs for less than 3 months. PBMC-extracted RNA yielded the TCR library. The CDR3 loop spans 13 amino acids. CDR1 is KGHSH and CDR2 is LQKENI in the germline V gene. Trimming stripped 9 bases from V and 0 bases from J, with 12 bases between. The same specimen was also included in a second study, on T cells in Graves' hyperthyroidism and ophthalmopathy.

The material sequenced was peripheral blood mononuclear cells (PBMCs), taken at new diagnosis, from a patient treated with antithyroid drugs. The chain uses TRBV18 and TRBJ2-7; tentatively, D is TRBD1 (5 bases). This TCR came from a middle-aged woman with Graves disease. CDR3: CASKQESSYEQYF. The CDR3 region has the DNA TGTGCCAGTAAACAGGAAAGCTCCTACGAGCAGTACTTC.